The clone carrying this T cell receptor (beta chain) has just a few counts. Its antigen is as yet unknown. Sequencing targeted expressed TCRB transcripts, as all isolated RNA had been reverse transcribed. Produced via immunoSEQ multiplex PCR; TCRdb's table is partial and in-frame only. The table shows 400,000 to 500,000 clones, with roughly 14% occurring only once. These data are taken from a study of beta chain features in type 1 diabetes. Findings of the study overall: No resolution was reached here on whether HLA type influences TCRB rearrangement.

The V and J ends lost 4 bases and 4 bases respectively, with 17 bases between them. Germline CDR1 is SGDLS and CDR2 is YYNGEE. This CDR3 is 15 amino acids long. Sequenced sample: naive CD4+ T cells from blood. This receptor was obtained from a young man in good health. The chain uses TRBV9 and TRBJ1-2; the D gene is possibly TRBD1 (6 bases). The CDR3 DNA reads TGTGCCAGCAGCCCTTCCACCGGACAGTCCTATGGCTACACCTTC. Amino acid sequence: CASSPSTGQSYGYTF.